The entry below gives a single T cell receptor (beta chain) sequence along with its context. Its antigen is undetermined. Profiling relied on immunoSEQ multiplex PCR, and the TCRdb table lists in-frame clones only, not all of them. The sample includes 650,000 to 800,000 clones, 55% to 75% of them seen just once. This specimen comes from a study of shared clonotypes between healthy human individuals. Germline loops: CDR1 SGHTA, CDR2 FQGNSA. V lost 1 base, J lost 1 base, and 11 bases lay in between. CDR3 length: 15 residues. Study-level results: Donors were few, which limited the genetic and exposure-history diversity represented. In this cohort, only blood was sampled, and tissue repertoires likely differ.

The sample consisted of memory CD4+ T cells sorted from blood. Subset: CD45RA-negative fraction. This chain joins TRBV7-2 and TRBJ2-7, with a weak D call TRBD2 (6 bases). The sequence was collected from a woman in her twenties or thirties in good health. CDR3 amino acids: CASSLGPSVSYEQYF. The CDR3 DNA follows: TGTGCCAGCAGCTTAGGCCCTAGCGTATCCTACGAGCAGTACTTC.